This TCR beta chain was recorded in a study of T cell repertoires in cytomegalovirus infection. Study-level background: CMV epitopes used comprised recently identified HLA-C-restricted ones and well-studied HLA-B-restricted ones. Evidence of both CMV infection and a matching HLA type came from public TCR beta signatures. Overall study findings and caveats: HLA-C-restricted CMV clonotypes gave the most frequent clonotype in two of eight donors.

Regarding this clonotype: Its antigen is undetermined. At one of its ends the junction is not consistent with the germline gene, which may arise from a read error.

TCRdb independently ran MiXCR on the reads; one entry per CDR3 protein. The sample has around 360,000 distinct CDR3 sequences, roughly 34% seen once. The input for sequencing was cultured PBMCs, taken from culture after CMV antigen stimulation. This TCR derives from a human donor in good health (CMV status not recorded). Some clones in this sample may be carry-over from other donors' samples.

CDR3 region: CASSYLPGHDLSFEQYF. CDR3 DNA: TGTGCCAGCAGTTACCTTCCCGGACACGACCTCTCCTTCGAGCAGTACTTC. The V call is TRBV6-6, the J call TRBJ2-7; possible D gene TRBD1, 5 bases. This CDR3 has 17 residues. Germline V lookup: CDR1 MNHNY, CDR2 SVGAGI (reference sequence).